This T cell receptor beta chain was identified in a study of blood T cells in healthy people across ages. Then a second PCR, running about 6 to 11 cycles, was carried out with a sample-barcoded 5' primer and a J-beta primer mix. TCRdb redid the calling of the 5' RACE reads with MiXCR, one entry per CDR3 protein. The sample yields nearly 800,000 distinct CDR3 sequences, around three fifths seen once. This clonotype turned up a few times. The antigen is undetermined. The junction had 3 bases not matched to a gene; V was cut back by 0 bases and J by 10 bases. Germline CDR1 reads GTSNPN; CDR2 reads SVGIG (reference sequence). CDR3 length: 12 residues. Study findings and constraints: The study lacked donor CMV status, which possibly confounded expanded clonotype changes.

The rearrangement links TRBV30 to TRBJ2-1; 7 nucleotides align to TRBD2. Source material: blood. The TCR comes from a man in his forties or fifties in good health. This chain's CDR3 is CAWSVPAGEQFF. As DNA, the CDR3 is TGTGCCTGGAGTGTACCAGCGGGGGAGCAGTTCTTC.